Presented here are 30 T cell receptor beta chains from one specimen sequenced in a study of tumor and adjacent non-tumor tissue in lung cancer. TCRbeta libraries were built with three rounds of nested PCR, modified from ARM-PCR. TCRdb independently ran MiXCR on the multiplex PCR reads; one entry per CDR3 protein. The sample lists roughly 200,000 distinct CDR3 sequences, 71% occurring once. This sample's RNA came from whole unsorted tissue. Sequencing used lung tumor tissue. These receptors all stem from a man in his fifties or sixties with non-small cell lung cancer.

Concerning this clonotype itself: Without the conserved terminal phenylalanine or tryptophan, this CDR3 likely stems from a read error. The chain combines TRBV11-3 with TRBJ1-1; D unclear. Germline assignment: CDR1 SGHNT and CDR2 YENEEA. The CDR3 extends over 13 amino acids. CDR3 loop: CASRKSGNIEAFL. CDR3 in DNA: TGTGCCAGCAGGAAGTCAGGAAACATTGAAGCTTTCCTT.

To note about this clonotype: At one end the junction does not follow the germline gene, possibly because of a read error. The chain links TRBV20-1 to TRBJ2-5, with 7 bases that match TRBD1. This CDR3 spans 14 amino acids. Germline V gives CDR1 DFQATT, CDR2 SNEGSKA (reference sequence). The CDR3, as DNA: TGCAGTGCCCCTAAGACAGGGACGCAAGGGACCCAGTACTTC. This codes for CSAPKTGTQGTQYF.

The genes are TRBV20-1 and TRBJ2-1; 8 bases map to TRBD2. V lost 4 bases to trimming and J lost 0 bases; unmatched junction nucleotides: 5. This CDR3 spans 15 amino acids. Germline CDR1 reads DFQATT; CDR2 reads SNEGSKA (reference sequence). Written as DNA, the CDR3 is TGCAGTGCTACATTCCTAGCGGGCTCCTACAATGAGCAGTTCTTC. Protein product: CSATFLAGSYNEQFF.

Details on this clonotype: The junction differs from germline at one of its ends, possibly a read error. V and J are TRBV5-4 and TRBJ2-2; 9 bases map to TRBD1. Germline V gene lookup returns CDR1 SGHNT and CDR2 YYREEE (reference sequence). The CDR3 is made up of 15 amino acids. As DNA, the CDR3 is TGTGCCAGCAGCCAAGGACAGGGGAAATCCGGGGAGCTGCTTTTT. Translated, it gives CASSQGQGKSGELLF.

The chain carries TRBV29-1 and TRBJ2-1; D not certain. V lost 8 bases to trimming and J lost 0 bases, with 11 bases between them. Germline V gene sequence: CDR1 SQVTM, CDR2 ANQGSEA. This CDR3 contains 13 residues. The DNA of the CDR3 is TGCAGCCTGGGTGCCAGCTCCTACAATGAGCAGTTCTTC. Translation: CSLGASSYNEQFF.

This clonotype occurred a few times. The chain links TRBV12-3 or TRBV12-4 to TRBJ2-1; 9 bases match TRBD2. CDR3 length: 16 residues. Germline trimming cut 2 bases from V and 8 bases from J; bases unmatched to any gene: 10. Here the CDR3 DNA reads TGTGCCAGCAGTTTAAGGCGGGGGGGCAATCCCGATGAGCAGTTCTTC. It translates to CASSLRRGGNPDEQFF.

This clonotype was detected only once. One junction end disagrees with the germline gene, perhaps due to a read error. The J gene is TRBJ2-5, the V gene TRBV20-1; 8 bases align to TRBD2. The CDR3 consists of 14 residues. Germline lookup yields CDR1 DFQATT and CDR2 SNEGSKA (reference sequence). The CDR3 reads CNARGVGLGETQYF. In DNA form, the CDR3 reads TGCAATGCTAGAGGTGTGGGACTAGGGGAGACCCAGTACTTC.

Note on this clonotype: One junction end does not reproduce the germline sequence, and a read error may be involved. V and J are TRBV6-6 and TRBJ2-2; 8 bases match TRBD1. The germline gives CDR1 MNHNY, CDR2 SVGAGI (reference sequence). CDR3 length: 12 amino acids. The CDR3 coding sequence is TGTGCCAGCACTGAACGCACAGGGGGGCTGTTTTTT. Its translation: CASTERTGGLFF.

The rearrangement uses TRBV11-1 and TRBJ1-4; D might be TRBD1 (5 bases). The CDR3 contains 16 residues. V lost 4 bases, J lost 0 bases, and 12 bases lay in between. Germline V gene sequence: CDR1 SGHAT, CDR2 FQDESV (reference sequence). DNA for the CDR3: TGTGCCAGCAGCTCCTGTAGGGGAGCAACTAATGAAAAACTGTTTTTT. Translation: CASSSCRGATNEKLFF.

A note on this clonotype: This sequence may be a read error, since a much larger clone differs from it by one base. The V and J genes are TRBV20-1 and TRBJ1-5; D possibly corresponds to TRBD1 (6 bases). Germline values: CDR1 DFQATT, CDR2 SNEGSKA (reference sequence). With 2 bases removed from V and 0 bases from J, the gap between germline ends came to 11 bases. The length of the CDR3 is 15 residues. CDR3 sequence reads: CSARRQDVSNQPQHF. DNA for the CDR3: TGCAGTGCTAGACGACAGGATGTTAGCAATCAGCCCCAGCATTTT.

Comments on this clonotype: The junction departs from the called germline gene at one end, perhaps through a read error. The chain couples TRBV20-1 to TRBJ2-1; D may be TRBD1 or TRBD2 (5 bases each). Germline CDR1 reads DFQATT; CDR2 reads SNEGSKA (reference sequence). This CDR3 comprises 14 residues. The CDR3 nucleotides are TGCAGCCACAACGGGGCCCTTAACTACAATGGGCAGTTCTTC. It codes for CSHNGALNYNGQFF.

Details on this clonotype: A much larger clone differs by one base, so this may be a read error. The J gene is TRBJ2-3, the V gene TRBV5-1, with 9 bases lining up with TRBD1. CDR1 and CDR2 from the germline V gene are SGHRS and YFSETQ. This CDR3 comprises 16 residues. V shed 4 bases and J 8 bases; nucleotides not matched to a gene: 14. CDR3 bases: TGCGCCAGCAGCAGGGGGACAGGGTTGTCGGAACGTACGCAGTATTTT. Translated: CASSRGTGLSERTQYF.

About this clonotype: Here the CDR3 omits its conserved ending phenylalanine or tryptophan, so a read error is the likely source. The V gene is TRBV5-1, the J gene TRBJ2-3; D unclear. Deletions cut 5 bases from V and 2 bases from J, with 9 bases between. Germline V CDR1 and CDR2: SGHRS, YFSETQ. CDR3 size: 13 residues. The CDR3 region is CASSDQTTDTQYI. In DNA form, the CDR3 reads TGCGCCAGCAGTGACCAAACCACAGATACGCAGTATATT.

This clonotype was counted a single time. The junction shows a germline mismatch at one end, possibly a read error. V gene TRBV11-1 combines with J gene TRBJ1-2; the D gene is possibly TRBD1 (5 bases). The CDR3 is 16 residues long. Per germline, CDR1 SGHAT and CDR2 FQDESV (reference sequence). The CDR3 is CASCLDMINRSYGYTF. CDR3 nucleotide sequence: TGTGCCAGCTGCTTGGACATGATCAACAGGAGCTATGGCTACACCTTC.

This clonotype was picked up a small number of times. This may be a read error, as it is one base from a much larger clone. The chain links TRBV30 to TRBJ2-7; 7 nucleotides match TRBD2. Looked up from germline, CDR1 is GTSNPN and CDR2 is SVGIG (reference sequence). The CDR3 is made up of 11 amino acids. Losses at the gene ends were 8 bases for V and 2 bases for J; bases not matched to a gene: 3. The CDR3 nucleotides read TGTGCCCTGGCGGGGGCCTACGAGCAGTACTTC. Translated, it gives CALAGAYEQYF.

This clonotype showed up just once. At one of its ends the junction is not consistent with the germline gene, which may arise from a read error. Written as DNA, the CDR3 is TGCAGTGTTAGAGGTCCGGGGACAGGGCAGACAGATACGCATTATTTT. Encoded protein: CSVRGPGTGQTDTHYF. The chain employs TRBV20-1 and TRBJ2-3, with 9 bases aligning to TRBD1. The germline gives CDR1 DFQATT, CDR2 SNEGSKA (reference sequence). CDR3 length: 16 residues.

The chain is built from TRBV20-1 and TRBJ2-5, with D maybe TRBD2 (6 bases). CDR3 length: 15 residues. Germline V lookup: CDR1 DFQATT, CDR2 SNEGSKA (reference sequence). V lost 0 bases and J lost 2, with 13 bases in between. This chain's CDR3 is CSARERGGVQETQYF. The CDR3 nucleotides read TGCAGTGCTAGAGAGCGGGGCGGGGTTCAAGAGACCCAGTACTTC.

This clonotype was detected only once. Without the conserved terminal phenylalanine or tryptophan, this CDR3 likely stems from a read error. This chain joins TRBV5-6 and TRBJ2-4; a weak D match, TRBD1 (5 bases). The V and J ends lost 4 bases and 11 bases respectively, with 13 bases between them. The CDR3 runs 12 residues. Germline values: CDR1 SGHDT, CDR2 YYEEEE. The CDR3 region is CASSPLQGVQYL. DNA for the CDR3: TGTGCCAGCAGCCCACTGCAGGGTGTTCAGTACTTG.

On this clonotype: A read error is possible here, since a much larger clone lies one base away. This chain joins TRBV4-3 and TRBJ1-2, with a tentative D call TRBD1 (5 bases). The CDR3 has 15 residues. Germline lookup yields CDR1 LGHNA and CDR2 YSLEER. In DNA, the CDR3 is TGCCCCAGCAGCCTCGGGACGGGTGGGGGCTATGGCTACACCTTC. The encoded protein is CPSSLGTGGGYGYTF.

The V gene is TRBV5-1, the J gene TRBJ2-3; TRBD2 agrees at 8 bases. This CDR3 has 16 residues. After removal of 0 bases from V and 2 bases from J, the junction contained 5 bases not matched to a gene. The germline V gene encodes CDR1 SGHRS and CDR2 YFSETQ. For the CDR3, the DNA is TGCGCCAGCAGCTTGGAGATAGCGGGGCCCACAGATACGCAGTATTTT. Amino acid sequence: CASSLEIAGPTDTQYF. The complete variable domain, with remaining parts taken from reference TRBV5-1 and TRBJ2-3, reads KAGVTQTPRYLIKTRGQQVTLSCSPISGHRSVSWYQQTPGQGLQFLFEYFSETQRNKGNFPGRFSGRQFSNSRSEMNVSTLELGDSALYLCASSLEIAGPTDTQYFGPGTRLTVL.

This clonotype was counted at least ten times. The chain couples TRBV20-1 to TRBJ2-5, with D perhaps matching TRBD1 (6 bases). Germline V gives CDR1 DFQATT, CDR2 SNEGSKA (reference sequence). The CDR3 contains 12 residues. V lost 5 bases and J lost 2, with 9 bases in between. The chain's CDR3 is CSAEGQQETQYF. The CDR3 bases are TGCAGTGCTGAAGGACAGCAAGAGACCCAGTACTTC.

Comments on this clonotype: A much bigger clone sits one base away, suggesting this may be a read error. The CDR3 spells CANSQDQGGSSYEQYF. The CDR3 coding sequence is TGTGCCAACAGCCAAGATCAGGGGGGCTCCTCCTACGAGCAGTACTTC. This chain joins TRBV4-2 and TRBJ2-7; a weak D match, TRBD1 (7 bases). The CDR3 contains 16 residues. Germline V lookup: CDR1 LGHNA, CDR2 YNFKEQ.

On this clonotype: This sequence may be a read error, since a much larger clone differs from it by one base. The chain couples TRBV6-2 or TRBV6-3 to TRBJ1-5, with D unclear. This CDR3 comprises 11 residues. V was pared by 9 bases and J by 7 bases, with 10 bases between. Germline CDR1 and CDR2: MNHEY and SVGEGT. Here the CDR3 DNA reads TGTGCCAGAAGTCACGGCCAGCCCCAGCATTTT. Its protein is CARSHGQPQHF.

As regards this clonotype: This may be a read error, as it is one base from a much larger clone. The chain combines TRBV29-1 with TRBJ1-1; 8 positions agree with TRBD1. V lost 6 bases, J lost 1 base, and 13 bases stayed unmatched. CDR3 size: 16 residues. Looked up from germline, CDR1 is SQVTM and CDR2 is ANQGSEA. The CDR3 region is CSVLVPQGAPNTEAFF. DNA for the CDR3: TGCAGCGTCCTAGTTCCCCAGGGGGCTCCGAACACTGAAGCTTTCTTT.

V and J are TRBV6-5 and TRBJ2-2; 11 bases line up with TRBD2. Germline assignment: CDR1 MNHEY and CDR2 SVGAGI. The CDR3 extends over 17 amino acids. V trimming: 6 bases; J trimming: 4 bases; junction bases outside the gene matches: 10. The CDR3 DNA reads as TGTGCCAGCAGCCGTATTCGACTAGCGGGACTCACCGGGGAGCTGTTTTTT. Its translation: CASSRIRLAGLTGELFF.

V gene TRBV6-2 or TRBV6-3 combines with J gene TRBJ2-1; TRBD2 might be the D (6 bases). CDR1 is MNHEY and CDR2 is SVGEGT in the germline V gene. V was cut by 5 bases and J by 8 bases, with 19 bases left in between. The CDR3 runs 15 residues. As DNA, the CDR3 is TGTGCCAGCAGTCACCAACTGGCGGGGCACGATGAGCAGTTCTTC. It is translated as CASSHQLAGHDEQFF.

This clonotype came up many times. CDR3 loop: CASSAADTQYF. CDR3 DNA sequence: TGTGCCAGCAGTGCCGCGGATACGCAGTATTTT. The chain is built from TRBV6-1 and TRBJ2-3; no clear D. The CDR3 extends over 11 amino acids. From germline, CDR1 is MNHNS and CDR2 SASEGT. V was cut by 4 bases and J by 6 bases, with 5 bases left in between.

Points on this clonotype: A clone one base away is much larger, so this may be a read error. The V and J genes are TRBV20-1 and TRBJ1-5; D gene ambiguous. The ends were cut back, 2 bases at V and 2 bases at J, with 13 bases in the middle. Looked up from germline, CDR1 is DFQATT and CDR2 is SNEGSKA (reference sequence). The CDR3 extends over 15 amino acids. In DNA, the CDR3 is TGCAGTGCTAGACCCAGTGGGTTTGGCAATCAGCCCCAGCATTTT. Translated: CSARPSGFGNQPQHF.

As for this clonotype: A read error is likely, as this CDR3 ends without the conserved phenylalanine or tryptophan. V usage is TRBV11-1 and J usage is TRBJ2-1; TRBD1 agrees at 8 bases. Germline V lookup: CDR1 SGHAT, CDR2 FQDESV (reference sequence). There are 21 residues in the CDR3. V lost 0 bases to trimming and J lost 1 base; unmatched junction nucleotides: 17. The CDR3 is CASSLAWGRGLNRSSYNEQFL. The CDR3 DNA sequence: TGTGCCAGCAGCTTAGCTTGGGGCAGGGGGCTTAATCGAAGTTCCTACAATGAGCAGTTCCTC.

The CDR3 loop reads CASSGGLGQPQHF. CDR3 nucleotides: TGTGCCAGCAGTGGGGGACTCGGTCAGCCCCAGCATTTT. The chain joins TRBV6-5 to TRBJ1-5, with D possibly TRBD1 on 5 matching bases. Germline assignment: CDR1 MNHEY and CDR2 SVGAGI. CDR3 length: 13 amino acids. V lost 5 bases, J lost 6 bases, and 11 bases lay in between.